This T cell receptor (beta chain) originates from a study of T cells in Graves' hyperthyroidism and ophthalmopathy (dated by TCRdb to between 2018 and 2021). The study in broad terms: Peripheral blood samples were taken at initial diagnosis, before any treatment was given. After blood sampling, hyperthyroidism patients were treated with methimazole at a starting dose of 30 mg daily, and ophthalmopathy patients were treated with high-dose intravenous methylprednisolone. Prospective prediction of ophthalmopathy was tested in an independent validation cohort of 18 to 20 hyperthyroidism patients and 15 to 17 patients who later progressed to ophthalmopathy. In several Graves' hyperthyroidism patients, the study also compared T-cell repertoires from thyroid tissue with T-cell repertoires from blood. The 75 to 100 discovery patients were randomly split 7:3 into training and test sets. According to the paper, TCR Vbeta CDR3 sequencing was carried out on some 140 peripheral blood samples, which came from more than 40 ophthalmopathy, around 75 hyperthyroidism and roughly 17 progressor patients. A discovery cohort of about 100 patients, about 40 with Graves' ophthalmopathy and 57 with stable Graves' hyperthyroidism, was used to find distinguishing TCR V-J signatures. The full study reports these points: Sample size was not statistically predetermined, and investigators were not blinded to group allocation. In cross-validation, a model built on a 13 V-J signature told ophthalmopathy apart from stable hyperthyroidism with approximately 90% sensitivity and about 81% specificity, and in testing the same model reached 80%/75%. Most expanded thyroid clonotypes (frequency above 0.001) were also found in blood, which suggests that blood repertoires may mirror thyroid immune responses. During validation, the model predicted progression to ophthalmopathy a median of approximately 6 months ahead of onset, with almost 71% sensitivity and more than 72% specificity.

Amplification of TCR beta CDR3 regions was carried out from RNA transcripts. The TCR CDR3 was subjected to a first round of RT-PCR using the HTBI primer set and the Qiagen OneStep RT-PCR kit. Libraries were constructed in a second round of multiplex PCR, after which size selection and purification were carried out. Sequencing of the libraries was done on an Illumina HiSeq2000 using paired-end 100 bp reads. On the study's bioinformatics: SOAPnuke was used to process the raw data, removing reads that contained adapters or uncalled bases, had a mean Phred below 15, or lacked an exact match to the constant primer or identifier. High-quality paired reads were merged with COPE v1.2.5, and unique nucleotide sequences were defined as clonotypes. MiTCR v1.1 was used to align clonotypes to the IMGT TRBV, TRBD and TRBJ reference segments. The analysis was restricted to V-J combinations with a frequency above 0.0001, which together covered about 99% of the repertoires. A TCS score was defined as the ratio of F50 (clonal expansion) to E x V (chaos), with BLOSUM62-based TCRdist applied between CDR3 peptides within each V-J. Welch's t-statistics and random forest reduced fewer than 600 V-J features to under 15, which were used in a naive Bayes classifier (R e1071). TCRdb's own reprocessing of the public reads used fastp at Q25 and MiXCR and kept productive beta chains. Entries that share a CDR3 protein sequence are merged under the most common genes and DNA. The V and J calls reflect TCRdb's pipeline rather than the authors' work. The sample contains 690,000 or so distinct CDR3 sequences, around a sixth of them found a single time. Over 15% of the sample is taken by the ten largest.

Hyperthyroidism patients were aged 18 to 65 years and newly diagnosed, with disease duration of less than 2 months. Patients with uncontrolled infections, other autoimmune diseases, pregnancy or lactation were excluded. Diagnoses were established on the basis of clinical symptoms, serum thyroxine and TRAb, thyroid ultrasound, and orbital computed tomography. Blood from progressor patients was drawn when they were first diagnosed with hyperthyroidism, before any ophthalmopathy symptoms appeared. PBMCs were separated from under 12 ml of fresh peripheral blood using Ficoll-Paque density gradient centrifugation. Patients classed as progressors first received a Graves' hyperthyroidism diagnosis and then went on to develop ophthalmopathy during follow-up. Total RNA was extracted with Trizol reagent, and quality was checked on an Agilent 2100 Bioanalyzer. The CDR3 runs 16 amino acids, cysteine and phenylalanine included. Of the read, only the CDR3 DNA is kept; its 48 bases are in frame from base 1. From a lookup of the germline V gene, CDR1 and CDR2 are MNHNS and SASEGT. After removal of 0 bases from V and 4 bases from J, the junction retains 6 bases not matched to a gene.

With respect to this clonotype: Its specific antigen is unknown. No much larger clonotype is one base removed from it; base qualities were not supplied.

The sequence is built from TRBV6-1 and TRBJ2-5, with 9 bases aligning to TRBD2. The sample comprised blood. This TCR derives from a woman in her 50s with Graves' hyperthyroidism that later progressed to Graves' ophthalmopathy. The CDR3 protein is CASSEAGRGGAETQYF. The DNA is as follows: TGTGCCAGCAGTGAAGCGGGGCGGGGGGGCGCAGAGACCCAGTACTTC.